Sequencing of this T cell receptor beta chain was carried out in a study of T cell responses to AZD1222 COVID-19 vaccine. Remarks on this clone: What it binds is unknown.

Using immunoSEQ multiplex PCR, the repertoire was profiled, and TCRdb retains in-frame clones only, with some absent. The sample includes some 83,000 clones, 90% of them seen just once. Germline CDR1 is KGHDR and CDR2 is SFDVKD. CDR3 length: 13 amino acids. V dropped 5 bases and J dropped 6 bases, with 9 bases sitting between them. Study-wide points: Spike-wide coverage was observed for vaccine-associated CD4 TCRs, with dominant responses at 160-218 and 743-854. Repertoire sampling occurred only after the peak T cell response.

V is TRBV24-1 and J is TRBJ2-2, with D unresolved. This clonotype originated in an adult in good health. The specimen comprised peripheral blood, sampled on day 0 of AZD1222 vaccination. As DNA, the CDR3 is TGTGCCACCAGTGGGGGTCGGGCCGGGGAGCTGTTTTTT. It translates to CATSGGRAGELFF.